This TCR beta chain originates from a study of B cell selection in AIRE deficiency (dated by TCRdb to the late 2010s). With regard to the full study: A comparison of TCRbeta repertoires of sorted blood CD4+ conventional T cells and regulatory T cells was made between AIRE-deficient patients and healthy controls. The TCR-sequenced cohort comprised roughly five AIRE-deficient APECED patients and roughly five healthy control donors. General study outcomes and caveats: Among 3657 shared Treg TCRbeta sequences, 31.6% were shared exclusively by healthy donors and roughly 9% exclusively by patients, which suggests that Treg selection is less efficient in the absence of AIRE. In terms of TCRBV gene usage, CDR3 length and TCR diversity, Tconv and Treg cells from AIRE-deficient patients looked similar to Tconv and Treg cells from healthy donors. Roughly 31% of Treg TCRbeta sequences shared among healthy donors appeared in patient Tconv cells, suggesting diversion of Treg-biased clones into the Tconv compartment. Shared Treg sequences had shorter CDR3s, reflecting a bias toward rearrangements with few non-templated nucleotide insertions. Sequencing covered only TCRbeta chains, and approximately 37% of shared healthy-donor Treg sequences were also present in healthy Tconv, possibly due to differing TCRalpha chains.

On this clone itself: Its antigen target is currently unknown. Per-nucleotide qualities are absent, and no much larger clonotype sits a single base away.

The immunoSEQ platform was used for TCRbeta chain sequencing. For the original study's pipeline: Approximately 5.8x10^4 distinct TCRbeta sequences from patients and 90,000 to 100,000 from healthy donors were obtained from pooled Treg repertoires. Treg TCRbeta sequences found in two or more individuals were defined as public, and these public Treg TCRbeta sequences were then searched for in Tconv repertoires. Differences between groups were assessed using Mann-Whitney U tests with Bonferroni-Dunn correction in GraphPad Prism 7.03. Here the immuneACCESS table is served through TCRdb, limited to in-frame sequences with V and J called. Missing clones are a known gap in these copies; in checked studies unresolved V genes cover under half, and the rest lacks a known reason. V and J calls plus clone size are reproduced from that table; the DNA served to infer D and trimming. For this sample there are roughly 17,000 clones; just over 90% appear just once. About 0.89% of the sample rests with the top ten.

The CDR3, cysteine through phenylalanine, is 17 amino acids long. The retained sequence is limited to the CDR3, 51 bases, with the frame set at the first base. Trimming at the junction amounts to 5 bases on V and 0 bases on J, and the germline ends lie 19 bases apart. From the germline V gene, CDR1 is SNHLY and CDR2 is FYNNEI. For sorting, regulatory T cells were defined as CD4+CD25hiCD127low/negative cells. The control samples were obtained from healthy donors who were not related to the patients. Sorting of Tconv and Treg cells intended for TCRbeta sequencing was performed on a FACSAria flow cytometer. Sorted cells were collected into 5-ml round-bottom polystyrene tubes, and dry cell pellets were frozen at -80°C before sequencing.

Specimen: CD4+CD25+ Tregs sorted from PBMCs. This clonotype was obtained from a human donor in good health. The sequence joins TRBV2 to TRBJ1-2; possibly the D gene is TRBD1, per 6 matching bases. The CDR3 region: CASSLQGIPLTNYGYTF. The DNA sequence is TGTGCCAGCAGTTTACAGGGTATCCCCCTAACTAACTATGGCTACACCTTC. Supplemented by the reference TRBV2 and TRBJ1-2 proteins around the CDR3, the complete variable domain is EPEVTQTPSHQVTQMGQEVILRCVPISNHLYFYWYRQILGQKVEFLVSFYNNEISEKSEIFDDQFSVERPDGSNFTLKIRSTKLEDSAMYFCASSLQGIPLTNYGYTFGSGTRLTVV.